This T cell receptor (beta chain) was retrieved from a study of shared clonotypes between healthy human individuals. Study summary: Donors had three CD4 naive, three CD4 memory, two CD8 naive and one CD8 memory plate apiece. Study-wide results and limits: Lower generation probabilities were found for non-shared clonotypes than for those shared by all four donors. The study's rarefaction showed incomplete sorted-subset sequencing despite large depth.

The CDR3 consists of 14 residues. CDR1 and CDR2 from the germline V gene are SQVTM and ANQGSEA. V was pared by 6 bases and J by 0 bases, with 15 bases between. Partitioning of CD4+ cells yielded a CD45RA+ naive subset and a CD45RA-negative memory subset. Sequencing was performed with immunoSEQ multiplex PCR; in TCRdb, only in-frame clones are kept and a portion is missing. The sample shows 2 million to 2.5 million clones, around 95% of them seen only once. For this clone: What it binds is unknown.

This sequence originates from a man between 18 and 35 years old in good health. The sequenced material came from naive CD4+ T cells sorted from blood. Subset denoted: CD45RA+ positively selected. V and J are TRBV29-1 and TRBJ2-7; tentative D call: TRBD1 (6 bases). The CDR3 bases are TGCAGCGTACAAAGGGGGATCAGCTCCTACGAGCAGTACTTC. Translating it yields CSVQRGISSYEQYF.